This TCR beta chain is from a study of blood T cell repertoires in COVID-19. Study-level information: Nucleic acid was either cDNA or gDNA, and it came from T cells, B-cell-depleted T cells, or PBMCs.

This clone was counted many times. Recruitment covered 20 to 25 US areas and drew participants whose ages spanned about 18 to 90 years. Using immunoSEQ multiplex PCR, the repertoire was profiled, and TCRdb retains in-frame clones only, with some absent. The data hold 250,000 to 300,000 clones, with approximately 85% observed a single time. Sequences were obtained from PBMCs or T cells enriched from blood (not recorded which). This sequence originates from a woman aged 45 to 65 who had been exposed to COVID-19.

CDR3 loop: CASSPPQGRITEAFF. In DNA form, the CDR3 reads TGTGCCAGCTCACCACCACAGGGAAGGATCACTGAAGCTTTCTTT. This sequence joins TRBV18 and TRBJ1-1; D perhaps matches TRBD1 (6 bases). The CDR3 runs to 15 residues. Germline CDR1 is KGHSH and CDR2 is LQKENI. The V and J ends lost 0 bases and 4 bases respectively, with 12 bases between them.